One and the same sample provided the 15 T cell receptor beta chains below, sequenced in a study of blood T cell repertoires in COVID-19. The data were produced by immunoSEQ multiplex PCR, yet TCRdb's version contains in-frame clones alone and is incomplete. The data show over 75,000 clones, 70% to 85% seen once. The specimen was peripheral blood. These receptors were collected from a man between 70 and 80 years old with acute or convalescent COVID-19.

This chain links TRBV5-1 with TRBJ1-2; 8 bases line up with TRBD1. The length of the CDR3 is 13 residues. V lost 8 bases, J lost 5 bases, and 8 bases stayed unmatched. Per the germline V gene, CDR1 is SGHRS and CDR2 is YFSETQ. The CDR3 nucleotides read TGCGCCAGTCAGATGGGGACAGGTTATGGCTACACCTTC. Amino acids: CASQMGTGYGYTF.

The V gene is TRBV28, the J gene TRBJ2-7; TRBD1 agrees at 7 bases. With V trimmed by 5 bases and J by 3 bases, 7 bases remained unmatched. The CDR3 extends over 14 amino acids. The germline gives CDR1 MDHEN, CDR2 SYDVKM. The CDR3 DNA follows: TGTGCCAGCAGTCCGCTGGGACAGCTCTACGAGCAGTACTTC. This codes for CASSPLGQLYEQYF.

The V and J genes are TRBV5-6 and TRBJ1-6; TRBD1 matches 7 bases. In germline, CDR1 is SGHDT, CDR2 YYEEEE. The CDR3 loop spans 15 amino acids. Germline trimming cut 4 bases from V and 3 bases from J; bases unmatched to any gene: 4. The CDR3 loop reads CASSRRTGYNSPLHF. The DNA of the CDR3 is TGTGCCAGCAGCAGACGGACAGGCTATAATTCACCCCTCCACTTT. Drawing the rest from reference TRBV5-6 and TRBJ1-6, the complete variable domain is DAGVTQSPTHLIKTRGQQVTLRCSPKSGHDTVSWYQQALGQGPQFIFQYYEEEERQRGNFPDRFSGHQFPNYSSELNVNALLLGDSALYLCASSRRTGYNSPLHFGNGTRLTVT.

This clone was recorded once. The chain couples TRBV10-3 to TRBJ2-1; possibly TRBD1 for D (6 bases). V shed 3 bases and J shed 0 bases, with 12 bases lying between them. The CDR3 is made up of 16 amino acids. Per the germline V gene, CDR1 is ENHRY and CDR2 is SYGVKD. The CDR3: CAISDRGRSSYNEQFF. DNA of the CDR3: TGTGCCATCAGTGACAGGGGCCGAAGCTCCTACAATGAGCAGTTCTTC.

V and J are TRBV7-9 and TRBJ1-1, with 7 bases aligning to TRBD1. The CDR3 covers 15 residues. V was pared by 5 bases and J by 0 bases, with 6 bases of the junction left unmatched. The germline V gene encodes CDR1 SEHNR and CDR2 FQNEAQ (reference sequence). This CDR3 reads CASSPSGQLNTEAFF. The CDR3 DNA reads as TGTGCCAGCAGCCCCTCGGGACAGCTGAACACTGAAGCTTTCTTT.

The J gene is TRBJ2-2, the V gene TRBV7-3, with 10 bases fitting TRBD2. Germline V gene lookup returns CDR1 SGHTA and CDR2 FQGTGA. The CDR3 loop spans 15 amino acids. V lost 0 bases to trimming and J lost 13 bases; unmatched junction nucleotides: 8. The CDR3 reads CASSLTSGGASRLFF. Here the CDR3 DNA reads TGTGCCAGCAGCTTAACCAGCGGGGGGGCTTCGCGGCTGTTTTTT.

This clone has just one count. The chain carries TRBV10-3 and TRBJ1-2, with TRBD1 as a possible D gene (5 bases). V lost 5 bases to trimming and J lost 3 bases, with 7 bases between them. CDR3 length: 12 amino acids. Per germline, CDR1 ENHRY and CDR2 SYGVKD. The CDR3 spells CAISRGDYGYTF. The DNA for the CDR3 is TGTGCCATCAGTCGGGGGGACTATGGCTACACCTTC.

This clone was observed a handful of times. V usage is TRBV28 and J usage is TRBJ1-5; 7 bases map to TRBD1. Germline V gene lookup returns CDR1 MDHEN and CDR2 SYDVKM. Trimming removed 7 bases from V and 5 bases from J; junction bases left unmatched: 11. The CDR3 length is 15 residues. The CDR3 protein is CASTGTELYDQPQHF. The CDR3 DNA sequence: TGTGCCAGCACTGGGACAGAATTATATGATCAGCCCCAGCATTTT. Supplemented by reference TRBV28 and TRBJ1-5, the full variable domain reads DVKVTQSSRYLVKRTGEKVFLECVQDMDHENMFWYRQDPGLGLRLIYFSYDVKMKEKGDIPEGYSVSREKKERFSLILESASTNQTSMYLCASTGTELYDQPQHFGDGTRLSIL.

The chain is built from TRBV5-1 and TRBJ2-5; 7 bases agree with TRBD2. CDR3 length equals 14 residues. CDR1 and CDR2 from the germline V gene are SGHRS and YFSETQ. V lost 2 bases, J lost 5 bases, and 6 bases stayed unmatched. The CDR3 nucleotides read TGCGCCAGCAGCTTTCAGGGAGGGCTCGAGACCCAGTACTTC. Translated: CASSFQGGLETQYF.

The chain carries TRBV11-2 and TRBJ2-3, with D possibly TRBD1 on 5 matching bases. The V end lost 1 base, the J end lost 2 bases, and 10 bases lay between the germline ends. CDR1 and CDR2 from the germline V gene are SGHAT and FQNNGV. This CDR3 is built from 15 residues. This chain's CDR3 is CASSLGAGLTDTQYF. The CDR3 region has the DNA TGTGCCAGCAGCTTAGGCGCAGGGCTCACAGATACGCAGTATTTT.

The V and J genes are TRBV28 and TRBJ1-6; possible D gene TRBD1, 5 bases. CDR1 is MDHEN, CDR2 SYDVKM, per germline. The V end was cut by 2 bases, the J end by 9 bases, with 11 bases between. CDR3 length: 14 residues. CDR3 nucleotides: TGTGCCAGCAGTTTAGGGGCGGTATTTTCACCCCTCCACTTT. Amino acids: CASSLGAVFSPLHF.

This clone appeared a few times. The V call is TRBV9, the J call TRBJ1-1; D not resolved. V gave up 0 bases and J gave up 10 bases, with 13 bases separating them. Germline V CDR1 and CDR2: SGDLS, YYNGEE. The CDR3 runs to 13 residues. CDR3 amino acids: CASSVEATGVAFF. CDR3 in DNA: TGTGCCAGCAGCGTAGAGGCCACCGGGGTAGCTTTCTTT.

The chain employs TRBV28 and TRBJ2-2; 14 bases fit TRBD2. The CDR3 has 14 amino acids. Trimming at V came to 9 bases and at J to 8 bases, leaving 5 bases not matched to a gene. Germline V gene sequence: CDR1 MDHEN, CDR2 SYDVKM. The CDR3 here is CASRTSGGPGELFF. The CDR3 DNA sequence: TGTGCCAGTAGGACTAGCGGGGGGCCGGGGGAGCTGTTTTTT. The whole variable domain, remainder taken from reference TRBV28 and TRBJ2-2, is DVKVTQSSRYLVKRTGEKVFLECVQDMDHENMFWYRQDPGLGLRLIYFSYDVKMKEKGDIPEGYSVSREKKERFSLILESASTNQTSMYLCASRTSGGPGELFFGEGSRLTVL.

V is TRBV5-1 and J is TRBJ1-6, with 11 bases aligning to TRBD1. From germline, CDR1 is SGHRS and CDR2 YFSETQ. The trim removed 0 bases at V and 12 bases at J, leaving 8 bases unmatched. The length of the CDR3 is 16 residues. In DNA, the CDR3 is TGCGCCAGCAGCTTGGCCGGGACAGGGGGAGTCGGACCCCTCCACTTT. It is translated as CASSLAGTGGVGPLHF.

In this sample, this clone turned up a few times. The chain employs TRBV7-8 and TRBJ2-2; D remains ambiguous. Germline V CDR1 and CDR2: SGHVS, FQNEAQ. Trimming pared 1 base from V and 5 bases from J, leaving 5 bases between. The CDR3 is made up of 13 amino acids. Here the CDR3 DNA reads TGTGCCAGCAGCTTAGTACGGACCGGGGAGCTGTTTTTT. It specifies CASSLVRTGELFF.